This T cell receptor beta chain was sequenced during a study of blood T cell repertoires in COVID-19. About the research overall: The study drew acute and convalescent COVID-19 samples from the United States, Italy and Spain. T cells, B-cell-depleted T cells, or PBMCs provided the cDNA or gDNA that served as material.

Produced via immunoSEQ multiplex PCR; TCRdb's table is partial and in-frame only. The data hold about 400,000 clones, with 88% observed a single time. Participants had their cohort set by participant-reported clinical history. Germline lookup yields CDR1 SGHVS and CDR2 FQNEAQ. The CDR3 is made up of 14 amino acids. Trimming took 4 bases from V and 5 from J, leaving 11 bases between them. The chain is built from TRBV7-8 and TRBJ1-4; tentatively, D is TRBD1 (5 bases). Sequencing was carried out using PBMCs or T cells enriched from blood (not recorded which). The sequence came from a woman aged 40 to 49 with acute COVID-19. This CDR3 reads CASSYDSYNEKLFF. For the CDR3, the DNA is TGTGCCAGCAGCTACGACAGCTACAATGAAAAACTGTTTTTT.